These T cell receptor beta chains were read from a single sample in a study of T cell responses to AZD1222 COVID-19 vaccine. Only in-frame clones appear in the TCRdb table, and some are missing; sequencing was by immunoSEQ multiplex PCR. Of about 31,000 clones listed, approximately 90% were seen once; the top ten hold approximately 14%. Sequences were derived from peripheral blood, sampled 28 days after the second AZD1222 dose. The origin of the receptors is an adult who received the AZD1222 COVID-19 vaccine. The CDR3 runs from the conserved cysteine through the conserved F or W. The D gene is left open where the match is weak. Size is omitted from some rows. Given values are once, few, many or a class for expanded clones.

size: NA; J: TRBJ1-5; V: TRBV5-6; D: NA; CDR3: CASSLAGRNQPQHF; DNA: TGTGCCAGCAGCTTGGCCGGGCGGAATCAGCCCCAGCATTTT
size: NA; J: TRBJ1-6; V: TRBV24-1; D: NA; CDR3: CATICFSGARNSPLHF; DNA: TGTGCCACCATATGTTTTTCAGGGGCGCGGAATTCACCCCTCCACTTT
size: NA; J: TRBJ1-2; V: TRBV12-3/TRBV12-4; D: NA; CDR3: CASRSGQSGATF; DNA: TGTGCCAGCAGATCAGGACAGAGCGGAGCCACCTTC
size: few; J: TRBJ2-7; V: TRBV27; D: TRBD2; CDR3: CASSFLAGGLYEQYF; DNA: TGTGCCAGCAGTTTCCTAGCGGGGGGGCTTTACGAGCAGTACTTC
size: NA; J: TRBJ2-1; V: TRBV7-2; D: TRBD1; CDR3: CASSFRDSHNEQFF; DNA: TGTGCCAGCAGCTTCCGGGACAGTCACAATGAGCAGTTCTTC
size: NA; J: TRBJ1-5; V: TRBV15; D: NA; CDR3: CATSAGTHYGIQPQHF; DNA: TGTGCCACCAGCGCCGGGACCCACTATGGAATCCAGCCCCAGCATTTT
size: NA; J: TRBJ1-1; V: TRBV15; D: NA; CDR3: CATSRKKGTEAFF; DNA: TGTGCCACCAGCAGAAAAAAGGGGACTGAAGCTTTCTTT
size: NA; J: TRBJ1-5; V: TRBV7-6; D: NA; CDR3: CASSLGQSRPQHF; DNA: TGTGCCAGCAGCTTGGGCCAGAGCCGGCCCCAGCATTTT
size: NA; J: TRBJ1-5; V: TRBV6-5; D: NA; CDR3: CASSYSASAPNQPQHF; DNA: TGTGCCAGCAGTTACTCGGCGTCAGCTCCAAATCAGCCCCAGCATTTT
size: once; J: TRBJ2-5; V: TRBV13; D: NA; CDR3: CASSSTLTGGRQETQYF; DNA: TGTGCCAGCAGCTCCACCCTGACTGGGGGGAGGCAAGAGACCCAGTACTTC
size: NA; J: TRBJ2-5; V: TRBV28; D: NA; CDR3: CASSSPDKGRGTQYF; DNA: TGTGCCAGCAGTTCCCCTGATAAGGGCCGGGGGACCCAGTACTTC
size: NA; J: TRBJ1-2; V: TRBV6-5; D: NA; CDR3: CASSKDSIGYTF; DNA: TGTGCCAGCAGCAAGGACAGTATTGGCTACACCTTC
size: NA; J: TRBJ1-1; V: TRBV28; D: TRBD1; CDR3: CASRWGQGTEAFF; DNA: TGTGCCAGCAGATGGGGACAGGGGACTGAAGCTTTCTTT
size: NA; J: TRBJ1-1; V: TRBV7-9; D: TRBD1; CDR3: CASSPDRGWDTEAFF; DNA: TGTGCCAGCAGCCCGGACAGGGGATGGGACACTGAAGCTTTCTTT
size: NA; J: TRBJ1-1; V: TRBV28; D: NA; CDR3: CASSLWTAENTEAFF; DNA: TGTGCCAGCAGTTTATGGACAGCGGAGAACACTGAAGCTTTCTTT
size: NA; J: TRBJ1-6; V: TRBV4-3; D: NA; CDR3: CASSQDMGSPLHF; DNA: TGCGCCAGCAGCCAAGACATGGGGTCACCCCTCCACTTT
size: NA; J: TRBJ2-1; V: TRBV12-3/TRBV12-4; D: NA; CDR3: CASSGAGYNEQFF; DNA: TGTGCCAGCAGTGGGGCTGGCTACAATGAGCAGTTCTTC
size: NA; J: TRBJ2-1; V: TRBV19; D: NA; CDR3: CASSIRRRKGNEQFF; DNA: TGTGCCAGTAGTATAAGGCGACGCAAGGGCAATGAGCAGTTCTTC
size: NA; J: TRBJ2-3; V: TRBV10-3; D: NA; CDR3: CAIVEGASTDTQYF; DNA: TGTGCCATCGTGGAGGGGGCCAGCACAGATACGCAGTATTTT
size: NA; J: TRBJ2-1; V: TRBV28; D: NA; CDR3: CASSTTTENNEQFF; DNA: TGTGCCAGCAGTACTACGACAGAAAACAATGAGCAGTTCTTC
size: NA; J: TRBJ1-3; V: TRBV5-1; D: NA; CDR3: CASSKPSTLAYSGNTIYF; DNA: TGCGCCAGCAGCAAACCTTCCACTCTGGCGTACTCTGGAAACACCATATATTTT
size: NA; J: TRBJ2-7; V: TRBV18; D: NA; CDR3: CASAEGWNIEQYF; DNA: TGTGCCAGCGCCGAGGGGTGGAATATCGAGCAGTACTTC
size: NA; J: TRBJ2-2; V: TRBV19; D: TRBD1; CDR3: CASRTKGQGAAGELFF; DNA: TGTGCCAGTAGGACTAAGGGACAGGGCGCCGCCGGGGAGCTGTTTTTT
size: NA; J: TRBJ2-3; V: TRBV15; D: TRBD1; CDR3: CATSKRQGAADTQYF; DNA: TGTGCCACCAGCAAAAGACAGGGGGCGGCAGATACGCAGTATTTT
size: NA; J: TRBJ1-6; V: TRBV18; D: NA; CDR3: CASSPGAGYSYNSPLHF; DNA: TGTGCCAGCTCACCAGGGGCAGGTTACTCCTATAATTCACCCCTCCACTTT
size: NA; J: TRBJ2-7; V: TRBV4-2; D: TRBD1; CDR3: CASSQGQGDYEQYF; DNA: TGTGCCAGCAGCCAGGGACAGGGGGACTACGAGCAGTACTTC
size: NA; J: TRBJ1-2; V: TRBV19; D: TRBD1; CDR3: CASSTTTGTGFGYTF; DNA: TGTGCCAGTAGTACAACCACCGGGACAGGGTTTGGCTACACCTTC
size: once; J: TRBJ2-1; V: TRBV6-5; D: TRBD2; CDR3: CASSSITSGAGNEQFF; DNA: TGTGCCAGCAGTTCGATAACTAGCGGGGCTGGTAATGAGCAGTTCTTC
size: few; J: TRBJ2-1; V: TRBV7-2; D: TRBD2; CDR3: CASSSVSGTSAYNEQFF; DNA: TGTGCCAGCAGCTCGGTCTCCGGGACTAGCGCTTACAATGAGCAGTTCTTC
size: NA; J: TRBJ2-7; V: TRBV3-1/TRBV3-2; D: TRBD2; CDR3: CASSRRGEQYF; DNA: TGTGCCAGCAGCCGGCGGGGGGAACAGTACTTC
size: NA; J: TRBJ1-1; V: TRBV10-3; D: TRBD1; CDR3: CATTGQGINTEAFF; DNA: TGTGCCACGACCGGACAGGGGATCAACACTGAAGCTTTCTTT
size: NA; J: TRBJ1-2; V: TRBV7-9; D: NA; CDR3: CASSLAGQLYGYTF; DNA: TGTGCCAGCAGCTTAGCTGGGCAGCTCTATGGCTACACCTTC